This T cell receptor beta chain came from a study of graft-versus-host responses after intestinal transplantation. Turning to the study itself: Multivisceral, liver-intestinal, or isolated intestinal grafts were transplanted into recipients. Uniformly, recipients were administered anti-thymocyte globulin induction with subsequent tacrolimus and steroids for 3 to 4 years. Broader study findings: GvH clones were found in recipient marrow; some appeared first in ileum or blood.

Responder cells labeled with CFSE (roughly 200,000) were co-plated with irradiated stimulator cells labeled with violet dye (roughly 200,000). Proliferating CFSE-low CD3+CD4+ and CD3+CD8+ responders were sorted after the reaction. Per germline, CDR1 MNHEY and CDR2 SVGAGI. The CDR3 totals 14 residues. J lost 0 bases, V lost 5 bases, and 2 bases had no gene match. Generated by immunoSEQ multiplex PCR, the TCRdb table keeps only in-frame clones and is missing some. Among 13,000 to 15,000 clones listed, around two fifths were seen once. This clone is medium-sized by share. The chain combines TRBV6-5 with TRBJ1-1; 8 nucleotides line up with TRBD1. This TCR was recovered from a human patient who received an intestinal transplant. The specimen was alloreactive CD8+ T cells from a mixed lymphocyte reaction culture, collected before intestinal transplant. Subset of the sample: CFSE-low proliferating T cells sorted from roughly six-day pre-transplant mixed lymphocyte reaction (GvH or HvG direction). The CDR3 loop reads CASSRQGLNTEAFF. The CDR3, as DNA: TGTGCCAGCAGTAGACAGGGGTTGAACACTGAAGCTTTCTTT.